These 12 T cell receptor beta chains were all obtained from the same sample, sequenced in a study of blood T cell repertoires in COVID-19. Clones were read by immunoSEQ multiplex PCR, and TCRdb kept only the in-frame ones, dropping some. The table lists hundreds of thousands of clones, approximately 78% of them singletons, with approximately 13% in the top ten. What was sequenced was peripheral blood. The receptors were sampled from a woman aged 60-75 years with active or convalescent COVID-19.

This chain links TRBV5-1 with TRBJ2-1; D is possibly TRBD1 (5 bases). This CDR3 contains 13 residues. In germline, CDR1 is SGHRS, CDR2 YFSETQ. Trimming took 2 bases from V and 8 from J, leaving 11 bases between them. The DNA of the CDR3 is TGCGCCAGCAGCTTTAGGGGCACGGATGAGCAGTTCTTC. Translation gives CASSFRGTDEQFF.

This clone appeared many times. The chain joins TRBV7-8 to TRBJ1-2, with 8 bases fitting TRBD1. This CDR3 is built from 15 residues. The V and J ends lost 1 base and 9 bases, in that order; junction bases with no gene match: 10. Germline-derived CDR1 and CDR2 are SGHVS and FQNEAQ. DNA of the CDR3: TGTGCCAGCAGCTTAGGCAGGGGGCTCGATTCGAGCTACACCTTC. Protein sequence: CASSLGRGLDSSYTF. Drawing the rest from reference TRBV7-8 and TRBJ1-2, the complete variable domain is GAGVSQSPRYKVAKRGQDVALRCDPISGHVSLFWYQQALGQGPEFLTYFQNEAQLDKSGLPSDRFFAERPEGSVSTLKIQRTQQEDSAVYLCASSLGRGLDSSYTFGSGTRLTVV.

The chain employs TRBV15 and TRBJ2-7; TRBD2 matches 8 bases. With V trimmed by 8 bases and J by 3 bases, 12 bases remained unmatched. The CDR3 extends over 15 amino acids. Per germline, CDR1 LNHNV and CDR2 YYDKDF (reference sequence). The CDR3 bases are TGTGCCACCCTTCGGGGGGGGTCCGAAGACTACGAGCAGTACTTC. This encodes CATLRGGSEDYEQYF.

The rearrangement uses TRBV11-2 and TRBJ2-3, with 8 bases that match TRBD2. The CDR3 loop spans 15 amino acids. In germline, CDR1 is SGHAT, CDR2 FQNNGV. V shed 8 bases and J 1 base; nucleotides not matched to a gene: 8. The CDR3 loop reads CASLAGGQGTDTQYF. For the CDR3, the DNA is TGTGCCAGCCTGGCGGGGGGCCAAGGCACAGATACGCAGTATTTT.

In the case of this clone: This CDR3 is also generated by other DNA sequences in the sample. The CDR3 sequence is CASSVGQVNTEAFF. CDR3 DNA: TGTGCCAGTAGTGTGGGACAGGTAAACACTGAAGCTTTCTTT. The chain carries TRBV19 and TRBJ1-1; 8 positions match TRBD1. There are 14 residues in the CDR3. Germline V gives CDR1 LNHDA, CDR2 SQIVND (reference sequence). V was pared by 5 bases and J by 2 bases, with 4 bases of the junction left unmatched.

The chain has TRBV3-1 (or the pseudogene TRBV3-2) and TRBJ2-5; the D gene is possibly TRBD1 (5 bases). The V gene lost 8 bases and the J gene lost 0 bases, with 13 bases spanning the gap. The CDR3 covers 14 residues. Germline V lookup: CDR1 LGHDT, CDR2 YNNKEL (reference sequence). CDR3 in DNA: TGTGCCAGCGGCGTGACAGATTACCAAGAGACCCAGTACTTC. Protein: CASGVTDYQETQYF.

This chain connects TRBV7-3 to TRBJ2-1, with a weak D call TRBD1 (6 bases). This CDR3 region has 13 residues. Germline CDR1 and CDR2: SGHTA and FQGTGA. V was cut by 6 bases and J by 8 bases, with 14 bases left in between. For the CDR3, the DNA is TGTGCCAGCAGTTCCCAGGGGCCCCATGAGCAGTTCTTC. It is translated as CASSSQGPHEQFF. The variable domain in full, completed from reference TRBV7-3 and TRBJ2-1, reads GAGVSQTPSNKVTEKGKYVELRCDPISGHTALYWYRQSLGQGPEFLIYFQGTGAADDSGLPNDRFFAVRPEGSVSTLKIQRTERGDSAVYLCASSSQGPHEQFFGPGTRLTVL.

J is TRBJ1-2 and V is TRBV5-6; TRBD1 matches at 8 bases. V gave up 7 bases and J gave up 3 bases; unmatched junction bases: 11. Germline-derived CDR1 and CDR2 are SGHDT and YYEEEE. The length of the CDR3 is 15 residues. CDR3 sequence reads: CASYLGQGGDYGYTF. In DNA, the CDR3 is TGTGCCAGCTACCTAGGACAGGGAGGGGACTATGGCTACACCTTC.

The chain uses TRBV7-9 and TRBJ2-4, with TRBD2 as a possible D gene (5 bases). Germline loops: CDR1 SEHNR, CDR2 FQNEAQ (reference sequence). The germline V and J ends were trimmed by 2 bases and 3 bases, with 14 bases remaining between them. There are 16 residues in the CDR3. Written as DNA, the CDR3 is TGTGCCAGCAGCTTACGGGAAGGGTCGAGCAAAAACATTCAGTACTTC. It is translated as CASSLREGSSKNIQYF.

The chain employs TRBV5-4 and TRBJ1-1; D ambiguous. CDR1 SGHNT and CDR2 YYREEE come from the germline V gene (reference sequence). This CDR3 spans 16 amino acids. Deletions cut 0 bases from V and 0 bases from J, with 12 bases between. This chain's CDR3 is CASSLGKGVMNTEAFF. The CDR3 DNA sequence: TGTGCCAGCAGCTTGGGGAAAGGAGTAATGAACACTGAAGCTTTCTTT.

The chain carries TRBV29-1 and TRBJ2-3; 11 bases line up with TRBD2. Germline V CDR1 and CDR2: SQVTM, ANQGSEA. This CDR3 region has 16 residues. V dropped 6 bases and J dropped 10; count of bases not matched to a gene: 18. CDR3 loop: CSVRATGTSGPGAQYF. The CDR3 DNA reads TGCAGCGTGCGAGCCACCGGGACTAGCGGCCCAGGTGCGCAGTATTTT.

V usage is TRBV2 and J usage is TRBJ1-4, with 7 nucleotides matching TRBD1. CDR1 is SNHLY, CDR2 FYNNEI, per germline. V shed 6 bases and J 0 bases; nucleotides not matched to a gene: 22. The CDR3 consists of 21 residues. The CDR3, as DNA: TGTGCCAGCAGAGTACCGAAACAGGGGACCGATGGGGTTGCAACTAATGAAAAACTGTTTTTT. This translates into CASRVPKQGTDGVATNEKLFF. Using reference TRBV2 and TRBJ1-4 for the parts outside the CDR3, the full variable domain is EPEVTQTPSHQVTQMGQEVILRCVPISNHLYFYWYRQILGQKVEFLVSFYNNEISEKSEIFDDQFSVERPDGSNFTLKIRSTKLEDSAMYFCASRVPKQGTDGVATNEKLFFGSGTQLSVL.